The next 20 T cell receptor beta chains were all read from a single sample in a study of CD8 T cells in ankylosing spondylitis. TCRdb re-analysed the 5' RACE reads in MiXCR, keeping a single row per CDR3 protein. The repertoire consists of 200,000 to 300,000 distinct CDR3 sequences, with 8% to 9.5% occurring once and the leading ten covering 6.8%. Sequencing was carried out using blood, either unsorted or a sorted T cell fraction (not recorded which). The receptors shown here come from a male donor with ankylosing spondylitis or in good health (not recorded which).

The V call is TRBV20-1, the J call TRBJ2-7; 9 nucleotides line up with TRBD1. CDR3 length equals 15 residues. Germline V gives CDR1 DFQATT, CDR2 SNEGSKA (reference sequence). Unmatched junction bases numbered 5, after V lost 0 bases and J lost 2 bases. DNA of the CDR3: TGCAGTGCTAGAGATGTTACAGGGGGCACCTACGAGCAGTACTTC. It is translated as CSARDVTGGTYEQYF.

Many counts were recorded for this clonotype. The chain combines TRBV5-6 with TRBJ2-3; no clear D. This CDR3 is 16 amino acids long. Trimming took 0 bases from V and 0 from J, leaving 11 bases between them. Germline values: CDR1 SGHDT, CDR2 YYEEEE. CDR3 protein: CASSLGLVSSTDTQYF. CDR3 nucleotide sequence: TGTGCCAGCAGCTTGGGGTTAGTATCTAGCACAGATACGCAGTATTTT.

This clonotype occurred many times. The CDR3: CASSLRGGTNEKLFF. CDR3 nucleotides: TGTGCCAGCAGTTTGCGAGGGGGTACTAATGAAAAACTGTTTTTT. The rearrangement links TRBV7-2 to TRBJ1-4, with a possible D match to TRBD1 (6 bases). The CDR3 consists of 15 residues. CDR1 and CDR2 from the germline V gene are SGHTA and FQGNSA. V shed 6 bases and J shed 2 bases, with 13 bases lying between them.

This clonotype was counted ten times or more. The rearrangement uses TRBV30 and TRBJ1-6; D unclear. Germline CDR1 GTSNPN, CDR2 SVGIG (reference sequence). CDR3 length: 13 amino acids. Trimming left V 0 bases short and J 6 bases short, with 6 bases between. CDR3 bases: TGTGCCTGGAGTGTGGCGATTAATTCACCCCTCCACTTT. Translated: CAWSVAINSPLHF. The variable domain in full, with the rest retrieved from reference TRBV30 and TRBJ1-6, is SQTIHQWPATLVQPVGSPLSLECTVEGTSNPNLYWYRQAAGRGLQLLFYSVGIGQISSEVPQNLSASRPQDRQFILSSKKLLLSDSGFYLCAWSVAINSPLHFGNGTRLTVT.

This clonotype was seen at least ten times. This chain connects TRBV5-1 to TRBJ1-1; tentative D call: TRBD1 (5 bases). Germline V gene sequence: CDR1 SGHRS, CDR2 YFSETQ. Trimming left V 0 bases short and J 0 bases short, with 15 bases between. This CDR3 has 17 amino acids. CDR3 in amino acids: CASSLGGSRVLNTEAFF. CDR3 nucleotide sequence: TGCGCCAGCAGCTTGGGGGGGTCCCGCGTCCTGAACACTGAAGCTTTCTTT.

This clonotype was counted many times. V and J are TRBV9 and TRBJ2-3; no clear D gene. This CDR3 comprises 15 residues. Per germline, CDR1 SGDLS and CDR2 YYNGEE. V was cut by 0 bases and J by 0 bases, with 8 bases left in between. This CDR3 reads CASSVVGGSTDTQYF. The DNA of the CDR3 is TGTGCCAGCAGCGTAGTGGGCGGCAGCACAGATACGCAGTATTTT.

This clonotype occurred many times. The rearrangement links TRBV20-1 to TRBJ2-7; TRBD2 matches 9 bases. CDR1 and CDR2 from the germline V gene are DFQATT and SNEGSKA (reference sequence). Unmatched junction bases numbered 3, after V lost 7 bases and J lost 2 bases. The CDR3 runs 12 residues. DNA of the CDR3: TGCAGTGGTAGCGGGAGAACCTACGAGCAGTACTTC. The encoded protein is CSGSGRTYEQYF.

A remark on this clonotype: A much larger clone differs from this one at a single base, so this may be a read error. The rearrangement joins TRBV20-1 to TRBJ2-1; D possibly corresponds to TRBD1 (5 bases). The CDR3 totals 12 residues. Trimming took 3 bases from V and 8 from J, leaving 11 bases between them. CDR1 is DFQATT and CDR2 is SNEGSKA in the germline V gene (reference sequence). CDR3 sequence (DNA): TGCAGTGCTAGTCCACAGGCCGATGAGCAGTTCTTC. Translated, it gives CSASPQADEQFF.

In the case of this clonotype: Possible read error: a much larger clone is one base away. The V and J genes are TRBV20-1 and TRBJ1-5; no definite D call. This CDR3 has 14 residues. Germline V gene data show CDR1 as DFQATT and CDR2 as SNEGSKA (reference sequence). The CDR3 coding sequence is TGCAGTGTCCCCGTCGGGGTCCGGAATCATCCCCAGCATTTT. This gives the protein CSVPVGVRNHPQHF.

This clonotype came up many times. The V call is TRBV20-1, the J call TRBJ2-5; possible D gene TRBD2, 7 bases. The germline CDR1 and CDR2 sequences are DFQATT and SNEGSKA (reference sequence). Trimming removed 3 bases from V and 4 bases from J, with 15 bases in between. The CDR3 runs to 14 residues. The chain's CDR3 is CSASRGAQAETQYF. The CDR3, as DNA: TGCAGTGCTAGTCGGGGGGCTCAGGCAGAGACCCAGTACTTC.

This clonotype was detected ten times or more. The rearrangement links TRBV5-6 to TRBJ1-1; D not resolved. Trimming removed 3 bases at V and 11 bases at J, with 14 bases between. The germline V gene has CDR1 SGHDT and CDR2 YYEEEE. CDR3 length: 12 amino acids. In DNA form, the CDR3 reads TGTGCCAGCAGCTCCATTTCGCTTTCGGCTTTCTTT. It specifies CASSSISLSAFF.

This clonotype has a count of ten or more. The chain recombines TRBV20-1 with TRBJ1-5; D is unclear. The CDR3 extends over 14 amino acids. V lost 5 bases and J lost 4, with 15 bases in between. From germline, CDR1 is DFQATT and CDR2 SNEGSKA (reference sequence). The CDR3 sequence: CSAQRGQKNQPQHF. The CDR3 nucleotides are TGCAGTGCTCAGCGGGGTCAGAAAAATCAGCCCCAGCATTTT.

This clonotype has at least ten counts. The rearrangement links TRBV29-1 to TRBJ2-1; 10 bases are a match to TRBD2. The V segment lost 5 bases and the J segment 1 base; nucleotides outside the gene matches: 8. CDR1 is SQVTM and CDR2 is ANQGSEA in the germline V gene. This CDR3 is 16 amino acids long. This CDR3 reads CSVPSGSGWSYNEQFF. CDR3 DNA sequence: TGCAGCGTTCCTAGCGGGAGCGGGTGGTCCTACAATGAGCAGTTCTTC.

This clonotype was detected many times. CDR3 nucleotides: TGTGCCAGCGTATTGGGAGATACGCAGTATTTT. This gives the protein CASVLGDTQYF. This sequence joins TRBV27 and TRBJ2-3; no firm D call. The V end lost 8 bases, the J end lost 5 bases, and 8 bases lay between the germline ends. Germline V gives CDR1 MNHEY, CDR2 SMNVEV (reference sequence). The CDR3 loop spans 11 amino acids.

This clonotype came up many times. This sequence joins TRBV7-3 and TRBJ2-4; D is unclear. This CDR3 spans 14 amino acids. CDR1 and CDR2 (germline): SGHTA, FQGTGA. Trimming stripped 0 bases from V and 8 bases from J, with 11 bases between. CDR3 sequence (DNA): TGTGCCAGCAGCTTAACGGGCTACATGGACATTCAGTACTTC. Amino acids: CASSLTGYMDIQYF.

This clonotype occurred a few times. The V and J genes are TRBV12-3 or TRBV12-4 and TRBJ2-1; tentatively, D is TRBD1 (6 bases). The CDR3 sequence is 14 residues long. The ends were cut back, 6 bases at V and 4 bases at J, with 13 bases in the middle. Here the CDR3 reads CASSKRGIYNEQFF. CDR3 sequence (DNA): TGTGCCAGCAGCAAAAGGGGGATTTACAATGAGCAGTTCTTC.

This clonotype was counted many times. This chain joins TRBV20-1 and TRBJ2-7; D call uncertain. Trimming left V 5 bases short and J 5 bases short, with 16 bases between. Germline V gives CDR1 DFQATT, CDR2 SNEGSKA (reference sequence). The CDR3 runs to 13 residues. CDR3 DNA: TGCAGTGCTGATGACCGTGCCGGGCACGAGCAGTACTTC. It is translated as CSADDRAGHEQYF.

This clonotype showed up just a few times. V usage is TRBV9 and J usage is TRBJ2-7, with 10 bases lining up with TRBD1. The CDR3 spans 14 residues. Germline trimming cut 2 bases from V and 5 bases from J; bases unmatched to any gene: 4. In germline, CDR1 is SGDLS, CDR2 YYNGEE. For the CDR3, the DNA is TGTGCCAGCAGCGTCGGGACAGGGGAGGACGAGCAGTACTTC. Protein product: CASSVGTGEDEQYF.

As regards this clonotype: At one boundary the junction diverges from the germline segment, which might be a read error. CDR3 sequence: CAGSPQGTNQPQHF. CDR3 coding DNA: TGTGCCGGCAGCCCACAGGGTACCAATCAGCCCCAGCATTTT. The genes are TRBV7-2 and TRBJ1-5; D might be TRBD1 (6 bases). The CDR3 has 14 residues. The germline CDR1 and CDR2 sequences are SGHTA and FQGNSA.

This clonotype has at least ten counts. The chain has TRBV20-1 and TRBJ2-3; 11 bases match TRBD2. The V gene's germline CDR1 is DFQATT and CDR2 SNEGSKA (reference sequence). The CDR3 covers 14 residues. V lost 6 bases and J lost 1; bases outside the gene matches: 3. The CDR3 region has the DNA TGCAGTGCAGTGGGACTAGCGGGCACAGATACGCAGTATTTT. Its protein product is CSAVGLAGTDTQYF.